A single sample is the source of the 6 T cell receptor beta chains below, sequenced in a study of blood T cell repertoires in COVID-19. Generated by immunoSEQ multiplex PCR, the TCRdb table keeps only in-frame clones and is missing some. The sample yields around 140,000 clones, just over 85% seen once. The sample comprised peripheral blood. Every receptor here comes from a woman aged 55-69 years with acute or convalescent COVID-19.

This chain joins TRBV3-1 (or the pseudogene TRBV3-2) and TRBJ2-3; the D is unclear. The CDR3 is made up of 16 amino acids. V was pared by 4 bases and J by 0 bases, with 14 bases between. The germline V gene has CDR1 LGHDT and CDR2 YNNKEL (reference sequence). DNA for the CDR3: TGTGCCAGCAGCCCAACAGTGGTTAGAAGCACAGATACGCAGTATTTT. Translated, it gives CASSPTVVRSTDTQYF.

The CDR3 is CASSSQGEDSPLHF. CDR3 bases: TGTGCCAGCAGTTCACAGGGGGAAGATTCACCCCTCCACTTT. This sequence joins TRBV6-4 and TRBJ1-6, with 8 bases matching TRBD1. This CDR3 contains 14 residues. The germline CDR1 and CDR2 sequences are MRHNA and SNTAGT. With V trimmed by 5 bases and J by 8 bases, 5 bases remained unmatched.

This CDR3 is CASKTGGRMNTEAFF. Written as DNA, the CDR3 is TGTGCCAGCAAAACGGGGGGAAGGATGAACACTGAAGCTTTCTTT. The chain couples TRBV5-4 to TRBJ1-1; maybe TRBD1 (5 bases). This CDR3 has 15 residues. The germline CDR1 and CDR2 sequences are SGHNT and YYREEE (reference sequence). Between the trimmed V and J ends, which lost 6 bases and 0 bases, there was a span of 15 bases.

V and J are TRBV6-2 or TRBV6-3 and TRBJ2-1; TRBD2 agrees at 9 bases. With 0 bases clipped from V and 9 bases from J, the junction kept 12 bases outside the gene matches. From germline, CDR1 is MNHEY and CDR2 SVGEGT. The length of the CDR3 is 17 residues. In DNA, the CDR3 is TGTGCCAGCAGTTACTCGAATGAGCGGGGGGCCCTTGGTGAGCAGTTCTTC. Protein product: CASSYSNERGALGEQFF.

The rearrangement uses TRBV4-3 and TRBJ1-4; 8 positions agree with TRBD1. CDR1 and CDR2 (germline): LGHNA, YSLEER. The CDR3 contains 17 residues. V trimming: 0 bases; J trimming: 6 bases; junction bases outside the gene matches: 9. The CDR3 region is CASSQDVVTGGDEKLFF. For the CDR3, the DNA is TGCGCCAGCAGCCAAGATGTTGTTACAGGGGGTGATGAAAAACTGTTTTTT.

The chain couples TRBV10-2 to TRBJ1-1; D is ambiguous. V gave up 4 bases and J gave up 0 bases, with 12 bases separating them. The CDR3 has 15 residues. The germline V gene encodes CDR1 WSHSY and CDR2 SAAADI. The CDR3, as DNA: TGCGCCAGCAGTGGGTTGTCGAGCCTGAACACTGAAGCTTTCTTT. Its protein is CASSGLSSLNTEAFF.